These 2 T cell receptor beta chains share one sample of origin, sequenced in a study of shared clonotypes between healthy human individuals. Here immunoSEQ multiplex PCR was the method, and the copy in TCRdb shows in-frame clones only, minus some. Of over 1.4 million clones listed, roughly 96% were seen once; the top ten hold 1.2%. Sequencing was carried out using naive CD4+ T cells sorted from blood. Indicated subset: CD45RA+ positively selected. The receptor set was obtained from a man aged 25 to 40 in good health.

The chain has TRBV19 and TRBJ1-2; D ambiguous. The CDR3 is made up of 12 amino acids. V dropped 5 bases and J dropped 4 bases, with 8 bases sitting between them. CDR1 and CDR2 from the germline V gene are LNHDA and SQIVND (reference sequence). CDR3 loop: CASSRMGYGYTF. CDR3 coding DNA: TGTGCCAGTAGTCGGATGGGCTATGGCTACACCTTC.

The chain couples TRBV27 to TRBJ2-3; tentatively, D is TRBD1 (6 bases). The CDR3 is made up of 16 amino acids. With 6 bases removed from V and 0 bases from J, the gap between germline ends came to 16 bases. Germline V gives CDR1 MNHEY, CDR2 SMNVEV (reference sequence). CDR3 DNA sequence: TGTGCCAGCAGCAAACTACAGGGTGCGAGCACAGATACGCAGTATTTT. This translates into CASSKLQGASTDTQYF.